The clone carrying this TCR beta chain was picked up a small number of times. The antigen is unknown. The germline V gene has CDR1 SGHAT and CDR2 FQNNGV. V lost 0 bases to trimming and J lost 2 bases, with 2 bases between them. The CDR3 consists of 13 residues. The data belong to a study of early T cells in non-severe SARS-CoV-2 infection. Looking at the study overall: Chains stayed unpaired after sequencing of bulk RNA from unsorted whole blood. General study results and limits: Private and CD4 specificities were missed by VDJdb matching, skewed to anti-spike CD8.

Individual cDNA molecules were tagged with unique molecular identifiers, the study reported. TCRdb re-analysed the 5' RACE reads in MiXCR, keeping a single row per CDR3 protein. Of about 68,000 distinct CDR3 sequences detected, about 12% appear once; the ten largest clones hold approximately 1.7%. Sequences were obtained from whole blood. The rearrangement links TRBV11-2 to TRBJ2-1; D unresolved. The TCR was taken from an adult who was a healthcare worker with PCR-confirmed SARS-CoV-2 infection or an uninfected control (not recorded which). The CDR3 DNA reads TGTGCCAGCAGCTTAGATGCCTACAATGAGCAGTTCTTC. Translation gives CASSLDAYNEQFF.